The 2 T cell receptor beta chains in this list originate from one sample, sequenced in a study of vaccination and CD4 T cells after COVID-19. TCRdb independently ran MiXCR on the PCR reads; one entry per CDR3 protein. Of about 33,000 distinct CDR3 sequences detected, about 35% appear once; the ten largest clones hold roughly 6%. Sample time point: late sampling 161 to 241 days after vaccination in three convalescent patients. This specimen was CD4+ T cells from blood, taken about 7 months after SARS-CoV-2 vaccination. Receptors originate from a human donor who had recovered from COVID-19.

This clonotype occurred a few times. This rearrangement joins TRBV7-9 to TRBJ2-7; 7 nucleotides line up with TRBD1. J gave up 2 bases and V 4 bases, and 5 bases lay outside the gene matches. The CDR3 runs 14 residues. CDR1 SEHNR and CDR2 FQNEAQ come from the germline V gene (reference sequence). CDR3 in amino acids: CASSSTGFPYEQYF. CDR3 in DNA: TGTGCCAGCAGCTCGACAGGGTTTCCCTACGAGCAGTACTTC.

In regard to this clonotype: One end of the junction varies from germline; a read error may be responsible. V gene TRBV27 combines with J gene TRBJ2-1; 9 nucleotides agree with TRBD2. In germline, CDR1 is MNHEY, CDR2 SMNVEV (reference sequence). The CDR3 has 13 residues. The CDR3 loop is CASGLAGEFEQFF. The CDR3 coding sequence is TGTGCCAGCGGTTTAGCGGGAGAGTTTGAGCAGTTCTTC.